This TCR beta chain was sequenced for a study of T cell repertoires in cytomegalovirus infection (dated by TCRdb to between 2019 and 2020). Background for the entire study: Alongside well-studied HLA-B-restricted epitopes, the peptide stimulations were aimed at recently identified HLA-C-restricted CMV epitopes, whose presentation resists viral immunomodulation. Donor HLA type was relevant to the analysis, because carriage of CMV infection together with the matching HLA type was indicated by public TCR beta signatures. Points the paper makes about the study in general: The ex vivo response was dominated by HLA-C-restricted CMV-specific TCR beta clonotypes, which also provided the single most frequent clonotype in two of eight donors. In both this cohort and an independent roughly 350-donor cohort, the cumulative frequency of public TCR beta family members distinguished carriers of CMV infection plus the relevant HLA type.

Reading from cysteine to phenylalanine, the CDR3 counts 13 amino acids. The retained sequence is limited to the CDR3, 39 bases, with the frame set at the first base. Deletion took 5 bases off V and 7 bases off J, with a span of 12 bases between the germline ends. CDR1 and CDR2 were assigned from the germline V gene as SGHTA and FQGNSA. Points on this clonotype: Its recognized antigen is unknown. Base qualities are not at hand, and no much larger clone is one base apart.

The run used an Illumina HiSeq 1500. The raw public data were reprocessed by TCRdb itself: fastp quality trimming at Q25, MiXCR clonotype calling, in-frame beta chains only. CDR3 protein duplicates are merged, each entry listing the most common genes and DNA. The sample table shows about half a million distinct CDR3 sequences, and around a third are seen once. Jointly, the top ten make up about a sixth of the sample. What this sample's treatment or condition label stands for: in vitro stimulation with specific CMV peptide epitopes to enrich CMV-specific T cells. The sequence was obtained from a human donor in good health (CMV status not recorded). Some clones in this sample may be carry-over from other donors' samples. The rearranged segments are TRBV7-2 and TRBJ1-5; the D segment could be TRBD1, given 5 matching bases. The sequences come from cultured PBMCs, collected from culture after CMV antigen stimulation. The CDR3 corresponds to CASSAHQGQPQHF. In nucleotide form, the sequence is TGTGCCAGCAGCGCGCACCAGGGACAGCCCCAGCATTTT.